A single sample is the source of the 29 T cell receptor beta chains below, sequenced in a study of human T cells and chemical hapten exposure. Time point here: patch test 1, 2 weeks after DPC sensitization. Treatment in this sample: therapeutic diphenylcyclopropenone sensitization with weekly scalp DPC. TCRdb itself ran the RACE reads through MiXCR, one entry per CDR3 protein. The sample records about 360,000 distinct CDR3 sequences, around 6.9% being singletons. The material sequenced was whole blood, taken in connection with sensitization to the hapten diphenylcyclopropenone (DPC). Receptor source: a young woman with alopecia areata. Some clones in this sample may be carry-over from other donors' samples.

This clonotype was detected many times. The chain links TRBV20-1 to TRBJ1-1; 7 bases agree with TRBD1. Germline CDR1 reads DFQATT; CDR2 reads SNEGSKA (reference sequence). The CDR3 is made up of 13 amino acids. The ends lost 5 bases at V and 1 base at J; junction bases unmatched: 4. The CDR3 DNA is TGCAGTGCTCCGCGGACAGGGAACACTGAAGCTTTCTTT. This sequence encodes CSAPRTGNTEAFF.

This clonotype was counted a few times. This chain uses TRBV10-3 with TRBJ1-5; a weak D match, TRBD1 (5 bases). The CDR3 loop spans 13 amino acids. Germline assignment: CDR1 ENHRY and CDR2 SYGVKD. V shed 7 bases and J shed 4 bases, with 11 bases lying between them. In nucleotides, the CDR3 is TGTGCCATCACTCAGGGCAGGAATCAGCCCCAGCATTTT. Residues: CAITQGRNQPQHF.

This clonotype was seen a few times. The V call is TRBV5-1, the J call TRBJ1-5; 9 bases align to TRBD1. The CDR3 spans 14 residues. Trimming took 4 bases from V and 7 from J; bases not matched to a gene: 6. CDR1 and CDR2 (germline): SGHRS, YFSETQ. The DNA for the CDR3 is TGCGCCAGCAGCCCCGGGACAGGGTTCCAGCCCCAGCATTTT. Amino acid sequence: CASSPGTGFQPQHF.

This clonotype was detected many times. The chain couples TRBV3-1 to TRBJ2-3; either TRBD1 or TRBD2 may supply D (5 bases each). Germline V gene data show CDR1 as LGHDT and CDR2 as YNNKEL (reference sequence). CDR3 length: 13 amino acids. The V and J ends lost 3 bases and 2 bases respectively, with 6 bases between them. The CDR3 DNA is TGTGCCAGCAGCCACGGGACCACAGATACGCAGTATTTT. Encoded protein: CASSHGTTDTQYF.

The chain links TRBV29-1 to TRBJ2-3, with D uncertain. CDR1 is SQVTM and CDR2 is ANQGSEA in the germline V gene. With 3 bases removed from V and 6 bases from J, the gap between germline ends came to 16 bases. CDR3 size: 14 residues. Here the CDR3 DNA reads TGCAGCGTTGATAGCTTCCAGTCGCCCGATACGCAGTATTTT. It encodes CSVDSFQSPDTQYF.

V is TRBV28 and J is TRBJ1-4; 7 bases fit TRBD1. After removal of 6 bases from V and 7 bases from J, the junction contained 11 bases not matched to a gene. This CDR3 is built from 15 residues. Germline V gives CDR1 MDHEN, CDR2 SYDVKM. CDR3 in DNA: TGTGCCAGCAGCCTGGCCGACAGGGAGGTTGAAAAACTGTTTTTT. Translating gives CASSLADREVEKLFF.

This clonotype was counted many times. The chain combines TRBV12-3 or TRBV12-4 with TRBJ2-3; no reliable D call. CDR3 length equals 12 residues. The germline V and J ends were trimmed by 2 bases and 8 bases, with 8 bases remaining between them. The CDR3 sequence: CASSLPRATQYF. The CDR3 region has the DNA TGTGCCAGCAGTTTACCCCGGGCTACGCAGTATTTT.

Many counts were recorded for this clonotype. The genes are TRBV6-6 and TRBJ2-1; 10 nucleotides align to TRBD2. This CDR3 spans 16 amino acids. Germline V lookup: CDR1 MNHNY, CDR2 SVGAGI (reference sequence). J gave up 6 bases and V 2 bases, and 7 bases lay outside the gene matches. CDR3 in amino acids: CASSYGASGGLNEQFF. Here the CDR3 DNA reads TGTGCCAGCAGTTACGGGGCTAGCGGGGGTCTCAATGAGCAGTTCTTC.

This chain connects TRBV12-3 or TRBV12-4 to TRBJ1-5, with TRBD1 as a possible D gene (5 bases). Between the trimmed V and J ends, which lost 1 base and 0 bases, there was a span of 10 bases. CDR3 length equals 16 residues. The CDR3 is CASSLVRQHSNQPQHF. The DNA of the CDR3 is TGTGCCAGCAGTTTAGTTCGACAGCATAGCAATCAGCCCCAGCATTTT.

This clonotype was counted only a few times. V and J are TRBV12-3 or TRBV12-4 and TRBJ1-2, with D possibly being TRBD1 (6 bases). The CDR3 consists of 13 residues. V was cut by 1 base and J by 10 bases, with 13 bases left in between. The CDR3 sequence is CASSLGVGQLYTF. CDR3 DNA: TGTGCCAGCAGTTTAGGGGTAGGACAGCTCTACACCTTC.

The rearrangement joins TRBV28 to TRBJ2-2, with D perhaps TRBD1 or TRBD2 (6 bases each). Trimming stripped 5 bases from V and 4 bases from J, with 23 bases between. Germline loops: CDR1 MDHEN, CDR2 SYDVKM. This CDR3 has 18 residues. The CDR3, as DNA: TGTGCCAGCAGTCCCGCGCCCCGAGGGGGGCGAGTCACCGGGGAGCTGTTTTTT. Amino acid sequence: CASSPAPRGGRVTGELFF.

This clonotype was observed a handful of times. CDR3 sequence (DNA): TGTGCCAGCAAAGTTTTTGGGGTTTCCTACAATGAGCAGTTCTTC. Its translation is CASKVFGVSYNEQFF. The chain couples TRBV6-2 or TRBV6-3 to TRBJ2-1; D is unresolved. This CDR3 region has 15 residues. Trimming shortened V by 7 bases and J by 1 base, and 14 bases separated the two germline ends. Germline values: CDR1 MNHEY, CDR2 SVGEGT.

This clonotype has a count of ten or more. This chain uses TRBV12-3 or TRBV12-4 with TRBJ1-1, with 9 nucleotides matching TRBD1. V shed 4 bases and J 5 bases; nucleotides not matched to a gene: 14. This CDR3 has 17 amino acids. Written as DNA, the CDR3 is TGTGCCAGCAGTTCACTGGGACAGGGCCCCCGTGAGACTGAAGCTTTCTTT. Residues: CASSSLGQGPRETEAFF.

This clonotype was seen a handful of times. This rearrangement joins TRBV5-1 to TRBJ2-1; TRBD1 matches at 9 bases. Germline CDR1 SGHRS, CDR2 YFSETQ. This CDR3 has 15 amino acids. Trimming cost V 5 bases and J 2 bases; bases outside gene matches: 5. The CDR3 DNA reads TGCGCCAGCAGGGGGGACAGGGCCGCCTACAATGAGCAGTTCTTC. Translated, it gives CASRGDRAAYNEQFF.

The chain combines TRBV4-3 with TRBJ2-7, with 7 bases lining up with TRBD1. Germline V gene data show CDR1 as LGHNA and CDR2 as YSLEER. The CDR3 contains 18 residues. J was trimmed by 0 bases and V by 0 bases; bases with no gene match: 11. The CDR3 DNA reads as TGCGCCAGCAGCCAAGATCGCCCGACAGGGATTAGCTCCTACGAGCAGTACTTC. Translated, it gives CASSQDRPTGISSYEQYF.

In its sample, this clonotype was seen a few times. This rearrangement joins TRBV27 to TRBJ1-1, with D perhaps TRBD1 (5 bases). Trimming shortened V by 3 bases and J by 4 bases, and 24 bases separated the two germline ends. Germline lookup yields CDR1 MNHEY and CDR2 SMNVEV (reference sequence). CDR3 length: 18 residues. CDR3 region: CASSLGSMWGHVGTEAFF. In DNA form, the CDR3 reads TGTGCCAGCAGTTTGGGATCGATGTGGGGCCATGTCGGCACTGAAGCTTTCTTT.

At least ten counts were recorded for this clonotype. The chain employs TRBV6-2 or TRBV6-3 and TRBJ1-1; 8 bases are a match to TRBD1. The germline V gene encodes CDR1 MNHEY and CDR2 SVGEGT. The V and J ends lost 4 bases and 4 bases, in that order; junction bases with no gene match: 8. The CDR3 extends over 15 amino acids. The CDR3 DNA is TGTGCCAGCAGTTCCTGGACAGGGTCAAGCACTGAAGCTTTCTTT. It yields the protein CASSSWTGSSTEAFF.

In DNA, the CDR3 is TGCGCCAGCAGCCAAGGGACAGGGCCTTCCTACGAGCAGTACTTC. Protein sequence: CASSQGTGPSYEQYF. The V gene is TRBV4-3, the J gene TRBJ2-7; TRBD1 agrees at 8 bases. CDR1 LGHNA and CDR2 YSLEER come from the germline V gene. V gave up 1 base and J gave up 1 base; unmatched junction bases: 3. The CDR3 is 15 amino acids.

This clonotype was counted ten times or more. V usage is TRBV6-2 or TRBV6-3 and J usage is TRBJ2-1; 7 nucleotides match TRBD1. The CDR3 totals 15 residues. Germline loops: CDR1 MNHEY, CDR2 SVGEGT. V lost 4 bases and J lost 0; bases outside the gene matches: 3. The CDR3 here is CASSSGQVSYNEQFF. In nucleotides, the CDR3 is TGTGCCAGCAGTTCTGGACAGGTCTCCTACAATGAGCAGTTCTTC.

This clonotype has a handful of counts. The CDR3 DNA reads as TGTGCCAGCAGCCCGGGCGCCGCGACAGCATCCTACGAGCAGTACTTC. Its translation is CASSPGAATASYEQYF. The rearrangement links TRBV7-9 to TRBJ2-7, with TRBD1 as a possible D gene (5 bases). CDR3 length equals 16 residues. The germline V gene encodes CDR1 SEHNR and CDR2 FQNEAQ (reference sequence). V lost 5 bases and J lost 1, with 18 bases in between.

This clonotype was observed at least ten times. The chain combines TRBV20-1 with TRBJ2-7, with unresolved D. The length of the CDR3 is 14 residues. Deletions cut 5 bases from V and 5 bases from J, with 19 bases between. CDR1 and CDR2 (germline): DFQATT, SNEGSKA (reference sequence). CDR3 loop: CSARPGVRVNEQYF. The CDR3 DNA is TGCAGTGCTCGCCCAGGTGTTCGAGTTAACGAGCAGTACTTC.

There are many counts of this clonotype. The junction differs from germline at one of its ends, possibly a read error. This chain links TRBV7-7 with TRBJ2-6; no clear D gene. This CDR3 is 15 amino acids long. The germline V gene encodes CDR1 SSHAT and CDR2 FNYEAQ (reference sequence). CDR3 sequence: CASSPSDPAANVLTF. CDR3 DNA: TGTGCTAGCAGCCCGTCGGACCCCGCGGCCAACGTCCTGACTTTC.

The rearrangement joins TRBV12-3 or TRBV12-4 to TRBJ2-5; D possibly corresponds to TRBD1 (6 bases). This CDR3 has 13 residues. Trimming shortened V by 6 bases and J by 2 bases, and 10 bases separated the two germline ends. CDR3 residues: CASRQGHQETQYF. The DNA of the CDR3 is TGTGCCAGCAGACAGGGACATCAAGAGACCCAGTACTTC.

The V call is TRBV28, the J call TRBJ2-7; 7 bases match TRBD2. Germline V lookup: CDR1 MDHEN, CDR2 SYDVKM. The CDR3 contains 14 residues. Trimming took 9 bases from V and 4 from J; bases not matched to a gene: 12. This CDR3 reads CASLPRGLNYEQYF. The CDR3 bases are TGTGCCAGTCTACCCCGGGGACTAAATTACGAGCAGTACTTC.

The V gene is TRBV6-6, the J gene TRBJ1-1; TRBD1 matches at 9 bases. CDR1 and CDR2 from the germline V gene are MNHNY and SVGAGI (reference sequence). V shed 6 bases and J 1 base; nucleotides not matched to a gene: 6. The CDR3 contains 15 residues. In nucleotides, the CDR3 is TGTGCCAGCAGGGGGGGGACAGGGACGAACACTGAAGCTTTCTTT. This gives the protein CASRGGTGTNTEAFF.

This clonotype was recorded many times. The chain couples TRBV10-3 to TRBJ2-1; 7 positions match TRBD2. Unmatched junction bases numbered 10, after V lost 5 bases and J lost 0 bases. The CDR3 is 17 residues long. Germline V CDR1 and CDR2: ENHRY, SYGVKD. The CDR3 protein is CAISRASGISSYNEQFF. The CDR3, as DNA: TGTGCCATCAGTCGGGCTAGCGGCATTAGCTCCTACAATGAGCAGTTCTTC.

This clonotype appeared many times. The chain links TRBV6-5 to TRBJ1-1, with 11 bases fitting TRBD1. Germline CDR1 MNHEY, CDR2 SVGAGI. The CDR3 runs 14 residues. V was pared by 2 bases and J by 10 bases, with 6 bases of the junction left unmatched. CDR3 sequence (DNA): TGTGCCAGCAGTTACGAGGACAGGGGGCCTATAGCTTTCTTT. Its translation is CASSYEDRGPIAFF.

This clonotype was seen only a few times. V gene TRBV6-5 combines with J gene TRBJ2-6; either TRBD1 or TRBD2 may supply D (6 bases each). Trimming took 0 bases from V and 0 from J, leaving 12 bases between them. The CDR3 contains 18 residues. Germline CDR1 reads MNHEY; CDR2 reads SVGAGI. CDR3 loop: CASSYSKGGPSGANVLTF. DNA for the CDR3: TGTGCCAGCAGTTACTCGAAAGGGGGGCCCTCTGGGGCCAACGTCCTGACTTTC.

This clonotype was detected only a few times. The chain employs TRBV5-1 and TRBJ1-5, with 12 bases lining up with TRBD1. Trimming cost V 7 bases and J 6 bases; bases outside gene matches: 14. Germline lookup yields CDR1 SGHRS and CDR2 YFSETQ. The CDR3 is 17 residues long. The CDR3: CASPMGQGAGDSQPQHF. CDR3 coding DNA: TGCGCCAGCCCCATGGGACAGGGGGCGGGTGACAGTCAGCCCCAGCATTTT.